The 11 T cell receptor beta chains below come from one sample, sequenced in a study of blood T cell repertoires in COVID-19 (dated by TCRdb to 2018 to 2020). The library relied on the immunoSEQ multiplex PCR assay. TCRdb limited this immuneACCESS table to in-frame rearrangements with V and J called. A share of clones is missing; checked studies link under half to unresolved V genes, and the rest is unexplained. Across this sample there are a few hundred thousand clones, with about 90% seen only once. The ten top clones hold 3.1% of the sample. Sample: PBMCs or T cells enriched from blood (not recorded which). The receptors shown here come from a woman in her forties or fifties in a cohort exposed to, infected with or recovered from COVID-19 (not recorded which).

V gene TRBV19 combines with J gene TRBJ1-5, with 8 bases lining up with TRBD1. The CDR3 covers 15 residues. Germline CDR1 is LNHDA and CDR2 is SQIVND (reference sequence). Unmatched junction bases numbered 10, after V lost 5 bases and J lost 7 bases. Written as DNA, the CDR3 is TGTGCCAGTAGTCCAGGGGGCGCTGGGGACCAGCCCCAGCATTTT. Encoded protein: CASSPGGAGDQPQHF.

This chain connects TRBV5-1 to TRBJ2-5; TRBD1 aligns across 7 bases. Trimming removed 4 bases from V and 2 bases from J; junction bases left unmatched: 5. Germline assignment: CDR1 SGHRS and CDR2 YFSETQ. The CDR3 loop spans 14 amino acids. CDR3 loop: CASSGQVLQETQYF. DNA for the CDR3: TGCGCCAGCAGCGGACAGGTCCTACAAGAGACCCAGTACTTC.

This chain uses TRBV7-2 with TRBJ2-2; weak D call: TRBD1 (5 bases). From germline, CDR1 is SGHTA and CDR2 FQGNSA. CDR3 size: 15 residues. V lost 5 bases to trimming and J lost 6 bases, with 16 bases between them. In nucleotides, the CDR3 is TGTGCCAGCAGCCCTCCCCTCGTGGGGCCCGGGGAGCTGTTTTTT. Residues: CASSPPLVGPGELFF.

The V gene is TRBV7-8, the J gene TRBJ1-5; D not resolved. CDR3 length equals 14 residues. Deletions cut 3 bases from V and 3 bases from J, with 9 bases between. Per germline, CDR1 SGHVS and CDR2 FQNEAQ. CDR3 nucleotides: TGTGCCAGCAGCTTTTCAGACATCAATCAGCCCCAGCATTTT. It specifies CASSFSDINQPQHF.

The chain uses TRBV5-4 and TRBJ2-7; TRBD2 is a possible D gene (6 bases). This CDR3 region has 15 residues. CDR1 and CDR2 from the germline V gene are SGHNT and YYREEE (reference sequence). Trimming took 3 bases from V and 4 from J, leaving 17 bases between them. CDR3 residues: CASSSRPSGTYEQYF. The CDR3 coding sequence is TGTGCCAGCAGCTCCCGACCGAGTGGGACTTACGAGCAGTACTTC.

The rearrangement links TRBV6-5 to TRBJ1-3; weak D call: TRBD1 (6 bases). Trimming removed 0 bases from V and 9 bases from J, with 15 bases in between. Germline V gene sequence: CDR1 MNHEY, CDR2 SVGAGI. CDR3 length equals 15 residues. The CDR3 DNA follows: TGTGCCAGCAGTTACTCGAGGGGACACCAAGGCACCATATATTTT. Its protein is CASSYSRGHQGTIYF.

The CDR3 DNA is TGTGCCAGCAGCAAATTCACAAGAGACCGGGACAGACCCGCCCGGGGCACTGAAGCTTTCTTT. Translating gives CASSKFTRDRDRPARGTEAFF. The chain is built from TRBV21-1 and TRBJ1-1; the tabulated D call, TRBD1, remains unverified against the DNA. TRBV21-1 corresponds to a pseudogene. The CDR3 is 21 residues long.

This clone has more than one count but fewer than ten. V usage is TRBV9 and J usage is TRBJ1-6, with TRBD1 matching 9 bases. The CDR3 sequence is 16 residues long. V dropped 0 bases and J dropped 7; count of bases not matched to a gene: 5. CDR1 and CDR2 from the germline V gene are SGDLS and YYNGEE. This CDR3 reads CASSVDGTGGNSPLHF. CDR3 sequence (DNA): TGTGCCAGCAGCGTAGATGGTACAGGGGGCAATTCACCCCTCCACTTT.

The chain has TRBV27 and TRBJ2-5, with D perhaps matching TRBD2 (6 bases). V lost 6 bases to trimming and J lost 4 bases, with 18 bases between them. Germline V gene lookup returns CDR1 MNHEY and CDR2 SMNVEV (reference sequence). The CDR3 totals 15 residues. The CDR3 region has the DNA TGTGCCAGCAGAACTTTCTGGAGGGACTCAGAGACCCAGTACTTC. It encodes CASRTFWRDSETQYF.

The J gene is TRBJ1-1, the V gene TRBV12-3 or TRBV12-4; 7 bases are a match to TRBD1. Trimming removed 7 bases from V and 8 bases from J; junction bases left unmatched: 10. The CDR3 sequence is 13 residues long. The CDR3 protein is CASNKQGIGEAFF. As DNA, the CDR3 is TGTGCCAGCAACAAACAGGGGATTGGGGAAGCTTTCTTT.

The V call is TRBV7-6, the J call TRBJ2-2; 9 nucleotides align to TRBD1. Germline CDR1 is SGHVS and CDR2 is FNYEAQ. The length of the CDR3 is 15 residues. Germline trimming cut 3 bases from V and 6 bases from J; bases unmatched to any gene: 5. Here the CDR3 reads CASSLWTGVSGELFF. The CDR3 nucleotides are TGTGCCAGCAGCTTGTGGACAGGGGTATCCGGGGAGCTGTTTTTT.